The 22 T cell receptor beta chains below all came from one sample that was sequenced in a study of T-cell memory formation after mild COVID-19. Each CDR3 protein is one row after TCRdb ran MiXCR on the 5' RACE reads. The data show a few hundred thousand distinct CDR3 sequences, 20% to 25% seen once. The material sequenced was PBMCs or a T cell subset sorted from them (not recorded which). These TCRs come from an adult woman who had mild COVID-19 (a few samples of this study predate the infection). Cell type and time point are not known.

This clonotype was detected a few times. This chain links TRBV18 with TRBJ2-7; D perhaps matches TRBD1 (6 bases). In germline, CDR1 is KGHSH, CDR2 LQKENI. The CDR3 runs 15 residues. The V end was cut by 2 bases, the J end by 2 bases, with 13 bases between. The CDR3 here is CASSPAPTGTYEQYF. The CDR3 DNA is TGTGCCAGCTCACCAGCCCCGACAGGCACCTACGAGCAGTACTTC. Looking up the rest from reference TRBV18 and TRBJ2-7 gives the full variable domain: NAGVMQNPRHLVRRRGQEARLRCSPMKGHSHVYWYRQLPEEGLKFMVYLQKENIIDESGMPKERFSAEFPKEGPSILRIQQVVRGDSAAYFCASSPAPTGTYEQYFGPGTRLTVT.

This clonotype was counted between two and nine times. V is TRBV30 and J is TRBJ1-3; a possible D gene is TRBD1 (6 bases). Germline V gives CDR1 GTSNPN, CDR2 SVGIG (reference sequence). Trimming cost V 2 bases and J 4 bases, with 12 bases left between them. This CDR3 contains 14 residues. CDR3 amino acids: CAWSRTAAGNTIYF. As DNA, the CDR3 is TGTGCCTGGAGTAGGACAGCTGCGGGAAACACCATATATTTT.

This clonotype came up a few times. The V and J genes are TRBV14 and TRBJ2-3, with unresolved D. Germline loops: CDR1 SGHDN, CDR2 FVKESK. With 3 bases removed from V and 1 base from J, the gap between germline ends came to 5 bases. The CDR3 loop spans 13 amino acids. The CDR3 DNA is TGTGCCAGCAGCCAGATGGGCACAGATACGCAGTATTTT. Translating gives CASSQMGTDTQYF.

The CDR3 DNA is TGTGCCAGCAGACCGTCCTGGGACACCCGATTGGGGCCCCAGCATTTT. Translating it yields CASRPSWDTRLGPQHF. The J gene is TRBJ1-5, the V gene TRBV6-8, with D tentatively TRBD1 (6 bases). V lost 6 bases and J lost 9, with 24 bases in between. This CDR3 region has 16 residues. Germline-derived CDR1 and CDR2 are MNHGY and SAAAGT.

The chain is built from TRBV5-1 and TRBJ1-5; 7 bases are shared with TRBD1. Germline V gene sequence: CDR1 SGHRS, CDR2 YFSETQ. The CDR3 has 14 amino acids. V was clipped by 4 bases and J by 6 bases; unmatched bases: 7. The chain's CDR3 is CASSEGQTGQPQHF. The DNA for the CDR3 is TGCGCCAGCAGCGAGGGACAGACGGGTCAGCCCCAGCATTTT.

Comments on this clonotype: The junction does not match germline at one end; this may be a read error. DNA for the CDR3: TGCATTGCTTCGGGACTAGCGGGAAAGATGAGCTCCTACAATGAGCAGTTCTTC. Its translation: CIASGLAGKMSSYNEQFF. The genes are TRBV20-1 and TRBJ2-1; 13 bases align to TRBD2. Germline lookup yields CDR1 DFQATT and CDR2 SNEGSKA (reference sequence). This CDR3 region has 18 residues.

This clonotype has at least ten counts. The V and J genes are TRBV24-1 and TRBJ2-3; 13 nucleotides line up with TRBD2. V gave up 4 bases and J gave up 4 bases; unmatched junction bases: 10. The CDR3 covers 18 residues. CDR1 is KGHDR and CDR2 is SFDVKD in the germline V gene. This chain's CDR3 is CATSDHRGLAGVSDTQYF. CDR3 coding DNA: TGTGCCACCAGTGACCATAGAGGACTAGCGGGGGTGTCAGATACGCAGTATTTT.

This rearrangement joins TRBV3-1 to TRBJ2-4, with 16 bases that match TRBD2. Trimming at V came to 1 base and at J to 1 base, leaving 7 bases not matched to a gene. Germline V gene sequence: CDR1 LGHDT, CDR2 YNNKEL (reference sequence). CDR3 size: 20 residues. CDR3 sequence reads: CASSQGPGLAGGLAKNIQYF. Here the CDR3 DNA reads TGTGCCAGCAGCCAAGGGCCGGGACTAGCGGGGGGGCTGGCCAAAAACATTCAGTACTTC.

The chain uses TRBV6-2 or TRBV6-3 and TRBJ2-2; D unresolved. Looked up from germline, CDR1 is MNHEY and CDR2 is SVGEGT. This CDR3 region has 15 residues. V lost 8 bases, J lost 2 bases, and 15 bases lay in between. In DNA, the CDR3 is TGTGCCAGCCATCGACTCGACGTAAACACCGGGGAGCTGTTTTTT. It encodes CASHRLDVNTGELFF.

The chain couples TRBV12-3 or TRBV12-4 to TRBJ1-3; TRBD1 is a possible D gene (5 bases). V was trimmed by 3 bases and J by 1 base, leaving 16 bases between them. This CDR3 is 17 amino acids long. The CDR3: CASSFPLDRTSGNTIYF. The CDR3 DNA reads TGTGCCAGCAGTTTCCCCCTCGACAGAACTTCTGGAAACACCATATATTTT.

This clonotype has just a few counts. This chain uses TRBV27 with TRBJ2-7; TRBD1 is a possible D gene (6 bases). Per the germline V gene, CDR1 is MNHEY and CDR2 is SMNVEV (reference sequence). The CDR3 has 13 residues. Trimming took off 3 bases at V and 3 bases at J, with 9 bases between the two ends. The CDR3 loop reads CASSFFRGYEQYF. DNA for the CDR3: TGTGCCAGCAGTTTCTTCAGGGGCTACGAGCAGTACTTC.

The genes are TRBV7-2 and TRBJ2-1, with D possibly TRBD2 on 6 matching bases. The CDR3 totals 14 residues. Between the trimmed V and J ends, which lost 5 bases and 7 bases, there was a span of 15 bases. Germline CDR1 and CDR2: SGHTA and FQGNSA. CDR3 in amino acids: CASSRRGNMNEQFF. The DNA for the CDR3 is TGTGCCAGCAGCCGCCGGGGGAATATGAATGAGCAGTTCTTC.

This clonotype has ten or more counts. V gene TRBV7-3 combines with J gene TRBJ2-7; D possibly matches TRBD1 or TRBD2 (5 bases each). V lost 2 bases to trimming and J lost 0 bases, with 8 bases between them. Germline V gives CDR1 SGHTA, CDR2 FQGTGA. CDR3 length: 14 amino acids. CDR3 amino acids: CASSLWGSSYEQYF. The CDR3 coding sequence is TGTGCCAGCAGCTTATGGGGGTCCTCCTACGAGCAGTACTTC.

This clonotype was counted a few times. The chain uses TRBV7-2 and TRBJ2-3; a weak D match, TRBD2 (6 bases). CDR3 size: 16 residues. Germline assignment: CDR1 SGHTA and CDR2 FQGNSA. V was cut by 0 bases and J by 2 bases, with 12 bases left in between. The CDR3 nucleotides are TGTGCCAGCAGCTTAGCGGGCCTAGCGTCCACAGATACGCAGTATTTT. It yields the protein CASSLAGLASTDTQYF.

To note about this clonotype: One end of the junction varies from germline; a read error may be responsible. The genes are TRBV12-3 or TRBV12-4 and TRBJ2-7, with 8 bases fitting TRBD1. CDR3 length: 13 residues. DNA for the CDR3: TGTGCCAGCAGTTTTTCGACAGGGGCGAAAGTAAACTTC. It codes for CASSFSTGAKVNF.

The chain has TRBV6-2 or TRBV6-3 and TRBJ2-1, with D uncertain. CDR1 MNHEY and CDR2 SVGEGT come from the germline V gene. This CDR3 is built from 13 residues. V was clipped by 5 bases and J by 6 bases, with 11 bases between them. The CDR3 here is CASSPTQINEQFF. The CDR3 DNA sequence: TGTGCCAGCAGTCCGACCCAGATCAATGAGCAGTTCTTC.

This clonotype turned up a few times. The chain employs TRBV15 and TRBJ2-7; 10 bases are a match to TRBD2. Germline CDR1 and CDR2: LNHNV and YYDKDF (reference sequence). V was pared by 1 base and J by 0 bases, with 12 bases of the junction left unmatched. The CDR3 runs to 19 residues. The CDR3 DNA sequence: TGTGCCACCAGCAGAGCGAGACTAGCGGGTTCGGGGGGCTCCTACGAGCAGTACTTC. It yields the protein CATSRARLAGSGGSYEQYF.

This clonotype was detected ten times or more. This sequence joins TRBV4-3 and TRBJ1-4, with D possibly being TRBD1 (6 bases). CDR1 LGHNA and CDR2 YSLEER come from the germline V gene. The V end was cut by 3 bases, the J end by 4 bases, with 12 bases between. CDR3 size: 15 residues. CDR3 bases: TGCGCCAGCAGCCAGAACCAGGGGCTTAATGAAAAACTGTTTTTT. Translated: CASSQNQGLNEKLFF.

The chain joins TRBV7-2 to TRBJ2-7; TRBD2 matches 7 bases. The V segment lost 5 bases and the J segment 3 bases; nucleotides outside the gene matches: 7. Germline V lookup: CDR1 SGHTA, CDR2 FQGNSA. The CDR3 loop spans 14 amino acids. CDR3 loop: CASSPAAGSYEQYF. CDR3 in DNA: TGTGCCAGCAGCCCCGCAGCGGGAAGCTACGAGCAGTACTTC.

The chain joins TRBV5-1 to TRBJ2-3; D possibly corresponds to TRBD2 (6 bases). V lost 6 bases and J 1 base, leaving 15 bases between the germline ends. This CDR3 is built from 15 residues. Germline V gives CDR1 SGHRS, CDR2 YFSETQ. CDR3 loop: CASIPTWGGTDTQYF. DNA of the CDR3: TGCGCCAGCATCCCGACTTGGGGGGGCACAGATACGCAGTATTTT.

The gene calls are TRBV20-1 and TRBJ1-2, with a possible D match to TRBD1 (5 bases). The CDR3 runs to 14 residues. CDR1 and CDR2 from the germline V gene are DFQATT and SNEGSKA (reference sequence). Trimming took off 6 bases at V and 3 bases at J, with 17 bases between the two ends. The CDR3 sequence: CSAPEWAGYYGYTF. CDR3 nucleotide sequence: TGCAGTGCACCGGAGTGGGCAGGGTACTATGGCTACACCTTC.

This CDR3 reads CASSLTRISGGRKNEQFF. DNA for the CDR3: TGTGCCAGCAGCTTGACTAGGATTAGCGGGGGGCGGAAGAATGAGCAGTTCTTC. This sequence joins TRBV7-9 and TRBJ2-1; 10 nucleotides match TRBD2. There are 18 residues in the CDR3. The trim removed 3 bases at V and 7 bases at J, leaving 15 bases unmatched. Germline V CDR1 and CDR2: SEHNR, FQNEAQ (reference sequence).